This TCR beta chain was recovered during a study of T cell responses to AZD1222 COVID-19 vaccine. Study-wide findings and caveats: Every sample of the repertoires postdated the peak T cell response.

The junction had 9 bases not matched to a gene; V was cut back by 4 bases and J by 6 bases. The length of the CDR3 is 16 residues. CDR1 is SGHTA and CDR2 is FQGNSA in the germline V gene. This table comes from immunoSEQ multiplex PCR, and its TCRdb copy is limited to in-frame clones, with some not included. This table holds about 110,000 clones, roughly 80% found once. In the case of this clone: Its target is unknown.

Sequencing used peripheral blood, obtained on day 0 of AZD1222 vaccination. This chain connects TRBV7-2 to TRBJ1-5, with 10 bases aligning to TRBD1. The sequence came from an adult in good health. CDR3 coding DNA: TGTGCCAGCAGCTGGATTGGGACAGGGGATGGTCAGCCCCAGCATTTT. Translating gives CASSWIGTGDGQPQHF.